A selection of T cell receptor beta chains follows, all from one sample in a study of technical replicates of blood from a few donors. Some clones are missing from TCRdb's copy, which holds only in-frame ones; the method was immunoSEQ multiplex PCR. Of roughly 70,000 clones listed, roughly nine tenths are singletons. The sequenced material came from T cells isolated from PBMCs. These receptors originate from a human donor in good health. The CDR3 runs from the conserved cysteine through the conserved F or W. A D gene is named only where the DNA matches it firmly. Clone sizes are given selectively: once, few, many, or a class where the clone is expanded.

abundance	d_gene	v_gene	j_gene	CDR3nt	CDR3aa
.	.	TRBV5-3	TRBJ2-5	TGTGCCAGAAGCTGGTACAGGGTTCGAGAGACCCAGTACTTC	CARSWYRVRETQYF
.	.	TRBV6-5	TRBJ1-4	TGTGCCAGCAGGCCTTCAGGGACAACTAATGAAAAACTGTTTTTT	CASRPSGTTNEKLFF
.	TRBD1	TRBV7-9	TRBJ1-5	TGTGCCAGCAGCTCAGTAGGACAGGGCAATCAGCCCCAGCATTTT	CASSSVGQGNQPQHF
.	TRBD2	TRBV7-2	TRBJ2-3	TGTGCCAGCAGCTTGGGGGTTTCGACTAGCGGGGTGAGCACAGATACGCAGTATTTT	CASSLGVSTSGVSTDTQYF
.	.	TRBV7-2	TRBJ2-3	TGTGCCAGCAGCTTTAGTGCAGATACGCAGTATTTT	CASSFSADTQYF
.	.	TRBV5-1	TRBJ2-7	TGCGCCAGCAGCCCGGAGGTGACCTACGAGCAGTACTTC	CASSPEVTYEQYF
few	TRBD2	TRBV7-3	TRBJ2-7	TGTGCCAGCAGCAAAGGGACTAGCGGGAGGTCGAGCTCCTACGAGCAGTACTTC	CASSKGTSGRSSSYEQYF
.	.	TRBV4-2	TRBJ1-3	TGTGCCAGCAGCCAGGACAGCAACTCTGGAAACACCATATATTTT	CASSQDSNSGNTIYF
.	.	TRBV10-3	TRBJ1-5	TGTGCCATCAGTGAGCAGGACAGTCAACAGCCCCAGCATTTT	CAISEQDSQQPQHF
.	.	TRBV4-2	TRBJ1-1	TGTGCCAGCAGCCTCGATGGAGGGGAAAAAACTGAAGCTTTCTTT	CASSLDGGEKTEAFF
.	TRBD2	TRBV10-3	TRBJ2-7	TGTGCCATCAGTGCAACTAGCGGTGCAAACTCCTACGAGCAGTACTTC	CAISATSGANSYEQYF
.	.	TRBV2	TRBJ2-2	TGTGCCAGCAGACTCCTCACGAACACCGGGGAGCTGTTTTTT	CASRLLTNTGELFF
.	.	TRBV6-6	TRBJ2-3	TGTGCCAGCGCCACGGGCACAGATACGCAGTATTTT	CASATGTDTQYF
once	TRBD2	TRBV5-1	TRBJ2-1	TGCGCCAGCAGATTAAAAAGCGGGGTATACAATGAGCAGTTCTTC	CASRLKSGVYNEQFF
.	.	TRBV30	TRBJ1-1	TGTGCCTGGGGCAGGTGGGCAAACACTGAAGCTTTCTTT	CAWGRWANTEAFF
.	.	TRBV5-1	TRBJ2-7	TGCGCCAGCAGCACTACAACAGGGAACGAGCAGTACTTC	CASSTTTGNEQYF
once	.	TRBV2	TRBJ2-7	TGTGCCAGCAGTGCTGGGGCAGGCTACGAGCAGTACTTC	CASSAGAGYEQYF
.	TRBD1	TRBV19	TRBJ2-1	TGTGCCAGTAGTACAGTCCCGGGACAGGGCACGTATGAGCAGTTCTTC	CASSTVPGQGTYEQFF
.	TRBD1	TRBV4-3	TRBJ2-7	TGCGCCAGCAGCCAAGGGACAGGCGAGACCTACGAGCAGTACTTC	CASSQGTGETYEQYF
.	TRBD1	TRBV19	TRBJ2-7	TGTGCCACCAGACAGGGGGTCTACGAGCAGTACTTC	CATRQGVYEQYF
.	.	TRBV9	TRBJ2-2	TGTGCCAGCAGACCTTCGGACTGGGGCACCGGGGAGCTGTTTTTT	CASRPSDWGTGELFF
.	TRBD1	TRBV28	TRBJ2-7	TGTGCCAGCAGTTTGGCAGGACAGGGGGCATATTCGGGCGAGCAGTACTTC	CASSLAGQGAYSGEQYF
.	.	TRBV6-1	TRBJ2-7	TGTGCCAGCAGTGATAGGCTAGCGCTATCCTACGAGCAGTACTTC	CASSDRLALSYEQYF
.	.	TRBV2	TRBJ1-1	TGTGCCAGCAGCGATGGACAGTATATGAACACTGAAGCTTTCTTT	CASSDGQYMNTEAFF
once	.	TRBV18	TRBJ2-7	TGTGCCAGCTCACCACGTATGGTAGACGAGCAGTACTTC	CASSPRMVDEQYF
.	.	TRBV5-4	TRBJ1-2	TGTGCCAGCAGCTTGCCCGGACAGACAAATGGCTACACCTTC	CASSLPGQTNGYTF
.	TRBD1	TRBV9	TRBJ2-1	TGTGCCAGCAGCGGACAGGGGTTATCCTACAATGAGCAGTTCTTC	CASSGQGLSYNEQFF
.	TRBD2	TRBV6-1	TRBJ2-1	TGTGCCAGCAGGGTGGGACTAGCGTTATACAATGAGCAGTTCTTC	CASRVGLALYNEQFF
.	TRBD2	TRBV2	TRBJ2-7	TGTGCCAGCACTGGACTAGCACCCTACGAGCAGTACTTC	CASTGLAPYEQYF
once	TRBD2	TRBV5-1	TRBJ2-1	TGCGCCAGCAGCTTGGACCCTAGCGGGCTAGGCAATGAGCAGTTCTTC	CASSLDPSGLGNEQFF
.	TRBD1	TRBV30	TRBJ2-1	TGTGCCTGGAGTGTCCTCACCGGGACAGGGAGAGATGAGCAGTTCTTC	CAWSVLTGTGRDEQFF
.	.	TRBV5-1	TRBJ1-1	TGCGCCAGCAGTTCCGGGACATTGAACACTGAAGCTTTCTTT	CASSSGTLNTEAFF
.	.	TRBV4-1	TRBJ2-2	TGCGCCAGCAGCCTAGGACTCATGAACACCGGGGAGCTGTTTTTT	CASSLGLMNTGELFF
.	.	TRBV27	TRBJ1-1	TGTGCCAGCAGTTTAGAGGGTGGCACTGAAGCTTTCTTT	CASSLEGGTEAFF
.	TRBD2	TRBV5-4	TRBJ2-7	TGTGCCAGCAGCTTGAAAATAGCGGGGACCTTGGAGCAGTACTTC	CASSLKIAGTLEQYF
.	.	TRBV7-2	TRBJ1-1	TGTGCCAGCAGCGTAGACCGGGAGATCACTGAAGCTTTCTTT	CASSVDREITEAFF
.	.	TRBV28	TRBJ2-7	TGTGCCAGCAGTTTATTAGGGGATGATTACGAGCAGTACTTC	CASSLLGDDYEQYF
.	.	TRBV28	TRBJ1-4	TGTGCCAGCAGTCTCCCGATTCAGTTTGAAAAACTGTTTTTT	CASSLPIQFEKLFF
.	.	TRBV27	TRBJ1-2	TGTGCCAGCAGTTTATCATTCCAGGGGAGCGGCTACACCTTC	CASSLSFQGSGYTF
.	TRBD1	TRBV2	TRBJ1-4	TGTGCCACATTGACCCCGGGACAGGGTTATGAAAAACTGTTTTTT	CATLTPGQGYEKLFF
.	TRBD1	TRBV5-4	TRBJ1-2	TGTGCCAGCAGCACTCGGACAGGGGCCTTCTATGGCTACACCTTC	CASSTRTGAFYGYTF
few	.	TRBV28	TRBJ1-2	TGTGCCAGCAGCGCGGGTTATGGCTACACCTTC	CASSAGYGYTF
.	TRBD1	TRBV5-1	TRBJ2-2	TGCGCCAGCCTATCCGGGACAGAGAACACCGGGGAGCTGTTTTTT	CASLSGTENTGELFF
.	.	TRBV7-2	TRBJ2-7	TGTGCCAGCAGCTTAGTCCAGGGCTCCTACGAGCAGTACTTC	CASSLVQGSYEQYF